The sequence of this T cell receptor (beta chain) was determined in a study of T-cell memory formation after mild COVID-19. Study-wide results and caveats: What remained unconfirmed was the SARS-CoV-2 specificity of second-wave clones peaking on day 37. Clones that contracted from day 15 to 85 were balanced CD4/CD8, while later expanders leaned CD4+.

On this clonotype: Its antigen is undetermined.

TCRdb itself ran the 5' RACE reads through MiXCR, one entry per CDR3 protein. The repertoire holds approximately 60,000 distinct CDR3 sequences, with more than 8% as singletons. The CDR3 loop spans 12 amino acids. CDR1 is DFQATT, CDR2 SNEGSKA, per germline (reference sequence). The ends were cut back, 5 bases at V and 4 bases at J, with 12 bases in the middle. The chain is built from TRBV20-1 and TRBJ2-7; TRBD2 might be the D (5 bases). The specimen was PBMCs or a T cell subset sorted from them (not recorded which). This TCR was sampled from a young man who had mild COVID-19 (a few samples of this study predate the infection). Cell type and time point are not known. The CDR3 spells CSAQEDAYEQYV. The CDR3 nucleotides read TGCAGTGCTCAGGAGGACGCTTACGAGCAGTACGTC.